The clone carrying this TCR beta chain was detected only a few times. Graves' hyperthyroidism qualified as stable when ophthalmopathy did not progress within 18 months. PBMCs were obtained from under 13 ml fresh peripheral blood. CDR1 and CDR2 (germline): LNHNV, YYDKDF (reference sequence). CDR3 length equals 14 residues. V was pared by 0 bases and J by 2 bases, with 6 bases between. This record comes from a study of T cells in Graves' hyperthyroidism and ophthalmopathy. TCR beta CDR3 region amplification was performed from RNA transcripts. HTBI primers drove first-round RT-PCR of the TCR CDR3. TCRdb itself ran the multiplex PCR reads through MiXCR, one entry per CDR3 protein. The sample yields 480,000 or so distinct CDR3 sequences, around an eighth seen once.

This chain uses TRBV15 with TRBJ2-3; no firm D call. Sequencing was carried out using blood. The receptor's source is a woman aged 18-29 years with Graves' hyperthyroidism. This CDR3 reads CATSRDRATDTQYF. CDR3 coding DNA: TGTGCCACCAGCAGAGATAGGGCCACAGATACGCAGTATTTT.